A selection of T cell receptor beta chains follows, all from one sample in a study of blood T cell repertoires in COVID-19. Sequencing was performed with immunoSEQ multiplex PCR; in TCRdb, only in-frame clones are kept and a portion is missing. The table records tens of thousands of clones, 86% of them present only once. Sequenced input: peripheral blood. All receptors come from a man in his 60s with acute or convalescent COVID-19. CDR3s include the opening cysteine and the closing phenylalanine or tryptophan. A D gene is named only where the DNA matches it firmly. Expanded clones are given a class, and other clones once, few, many or no size at all.

D	V	size	J	CDR3	DNA
.	TRBV7-6	.	TRBJ2-3	CASSLGPSDLDTQYF	TGTGCCAGCAGCTTAGGTCCCAGCGACTTAGATACGCAGTATTTT
TRBD1	TRBV18	.	TRBJ2-7	CASSPLRQGSSYEQYF	TGTGCCAGCTCACCATTACGACAGGGATCCTCCTACGAGCAGTACTTC
TRBD2	TRBV9	.	TRBJ2-1	CASSVALAGGSYNEQFF	TGTGCCAGCAGCGTAGCGCTAGCGGGAGGCAGTTACAATGAGCAGTTCTTC
TRBD1	TRBV19	.	TRBJ1-1	CASSWDRGRDEAFF	TGTGCCAGTAGCTGGGACAGGGGGCGGGATGAAGCTTTCTTT
.	TRBV11-2	.	TRBJ1-3	CASSAHDTIYF	TGTGCCAGCAGCGCACATGACACCATATATTTT
.	TRBV6-1	once	TRBJ2-4	CASSEGVLAKNIQYF	TGTGCCAGCAGTGAGGGAGTTCTAGCCAAAAACATTCAGTACTTC
.	TRBV27	.	TRBJ2-2	CASSLRGKINTGELFF	TGTGCCAGCAGCCTCCGCGGAAAAATAAACACCGGGGAGCTGTTTTTT
TRBD2	TRBV29-1	.	TRBJ2-1	CSVDSGAYNEQFF	TGCAGCGTTGACAGCGGGGCCTACAATGAGCAGTTCTTC
TRBD2	TRBV4-2	.	TRBJ2-7	CASSPSAGQREIGEQYF	TGTGCCAGCAGCCCTTCTGCGGGGCAGCGGGAAATAGGCGAGCAGTACTTC
.	TRBV4-2	.	TRBJ2-5	CASSQESRAPGETQYF	TGTGCCAGCAGCCAAGAATCGCGGGCTCCCGGGGAGACCCAGTACTTC
.	TRBV18	.	TRBJ1-2	CASSPEGAVVYGYTF	TGTGCCAGCTCACCCGAAGGGGCGGTGGTCTATGGCTACACCTTC
.	TRBV6-5	.	TRBJ1-3	CASIRLANSGNTIYF	TGTGCCAGCATCCGGCTAGCGAACTCTGGAAACACCATATATTTT
TRBD1	TRBV6-5	.	TRBJ1-2	CATTTGGLGYTF	TGTGCCACCACAACAGGGGGCTTGGGCTACACCTTC
.	TRBV9	.	TRBJ1-3	CASSVGSSGNTIYF	TGTGCCAGCAGCGTAGGTAGCTCTGGAAACACCATATATTTT
TRBD1	TRBV12-3/TRBV12-4	.	TRBJ1-4	CASSLLTGEKLFF	TGTGCCAGCAGTTTATTGACAGGGGAAAAACTGTTTTTT
TRBD1	TRBV30	once	TRBJ2-7	CAWSPDREVLF	TGTGCCTGGAGTCCCGACAGGGAAGTTTTGTTC
TRBD1	TRBV5-1	.	TRBJ2-3	CASSTDRSADTQYF	TGCGCCAGCAGCACGGACAGGTCTGCAGATACGCAGTATTTT
.	TRBV4-1	.	TRBJ2-7	CASSQDLVGDSSYEQYF	TGCGCCAGCAGCCAAGATTTGGTTGGGGACTCCTCCTACGAGCAGTACTTC
.	TRBV7-6	once	TRBJ2-7	CASSLVSLGQGGYEQYF	TGTGCCAGCAGCTTAGTTAGTTTAGGGCAGGGTGGTTACGAGCAGTACTTC
TRBD2	TRBV10-3	.	TRBJ2-5	CAIGTGGGAPSETQYF	TGTGCCATCGGCACGGGCGGGGGGGCCCCGAGTGAGACCCAGTACTTC
TRBD1	TRBV6-5	.	TRBJ1-6	CASSFSGQGDSPLHF	TGTGCCAGCAGTTTCTCGGGACAGGGAGATTCACCCCTCCACTTT
TRBD1	TRBV5-1	.	TRBJ1-2	CASSSMTGTGNGYTF	TGCGCCAGCAGCTCAATGACCGGGACAGGGAATGGCTACACCTTC
TRBD2	TRBV2	.	TRBJ2-1	CASKRDGGNNEQFF	TGTGCCAGCAAGCGGGACGGAGGGAACAATGAGCAGTTCTTC
TRBD2	TRBV2	.	TRBJ2-7	CASSRAGGPYEQYF	TGTGCCAGCAGTCGGGCGGGAGGGCCTTACGAGCAGTACTTC
TRBD2	TRBV3-1/TRBV3-2	.	TRBJ2-1	CASRARGGGENEQFF	TGTGCCAGCAGAGCGCGGGGGGGAGGGGAGAATGAGCAGTTCTTC
.	TRBV18	.	TRBJ1-3	CASSPSAGNTIYF	TGTGCCAGCTCACCATCAGCTGGAAACACCATATATTTT
TRBD1	TRBV24-1	.	TRBJ2-5	CATSDLPPGTGGEETQYF	TGTGCCACCAGTGATTTACCCCCGGGGACAGGGGGCGAGGAGACCCAGTACTTC
.	TRBV28	.	TRBJ2-7	CASSLPAGHFSYEQYF	TGTGCCAGCAGTTTGCCCGCGGGGCATTTTTCCTACGAGCAGTACTTC
TRBD1	TRBV7-6	.	TRBJ1-2	CASSTGQETVYYGYTF	TGTGCCAGCAGCACGGGACAGGAGACCGTATACTATGGCTACACCTTC
.	TRBV7-3	.	TRBJ2-1	CASSLGAPGNEQFF	TGTGCCAGCAGCTTGGGGGCCCCGGGAAATGAGCAGTTCTTC
TRBD1	TRBV11-2	.	TRBJ1-1	CASSLPGQHEAFF	TGTGCCAGCAGCTTACCGGGACAGCATGAAGCTTTCTTT
TRBD1	TRBV30	many	TRBJ1-6	CALSPGTVGSPLHF	TGTGCCTTATCTCCCGGGACAGTGGGCTCACCCCTCCACTTT
TRBD2	TRBV5-1	.	TRBJ2-7	CASSLGTSGRAGEQYF	TGCGCCAGCAGCTTGGGGACTAGCGGGAGGGCAGGGGAGCAGTACTTC
.	TRBV4-2	.	TRBJ2-5	CASSQEFLSGRETQYF	TGTGCCAGCAGCCAAGAGTTTTTGTCGGGGAGGGAGACCCAGTACTTC
.	TRBV30	.	TRBJ1-2	CAWREDLRVGGYTF	TGTGCCTGGAGAGAGGACTTGCGGGTTGGCGGCTACACCTTC
TRBD2	TRBV6-6	.	TRBJ2-1	CASSYSGLNNEQFF	TGTGCCAGCAGTTACTCGGGACTAAACAATGAGCAGTTCTTC
.	TRBV30	.	TRBJ1-1	CAWRADFFTEAFF	TGTGCCTGGAGGGCAGACTTTTTCACTGAAGCTTTCTTT
TRBD1	TRBV6-1	once	TRBJ1-4	CASSDVWTGGATNEKLFF	TGTGCCAGCAGTGACGTATGGACAGGGGGTGCAACTAATGAAAAACTGTTTTTT
.	TRBV7-9	few	TRBJ2-3	CASSPRGLKTDTQYF	TGTGCCAGCAGCCCCCGGGGGTTGAAGACAGATACGCAGTATTTT
TRBD1	TRBV30	.	TRBJ1-2	CAWRQRGLYGYTF	TGTGCCTGGAGACAAAGGGGGCTCTATGGCTACACCTTC
TRBD1	TRBV19	.	TRBJ2-2	CASSTGQGYTGELFF	TGTGCCAGTAGTACTGGACAGGGTTACACCGGGGAGCTGTTTTTT
.	TRBV29-1	.	TRBJ1-1	CSAGPAEAFF	TGCAGCGCTGGCCCGGCTGAAGCTTTCTTT
TRBD1	TRBV18	.	TRBJ2-5	CASSVTGGRAHETQYF	TGTGCCAGCTCAGTCACAGGGGGCCGAGCTCACGAGACCCAGTACTTC
TRBD1	TRBV19	.	TRBJ1-5	CASRVQGASNQPQHF	TGTGCCAGTAGGGTACAGGGGGCAAGCAATCAGCCCCAGCATTTT
TRBD1	TRBV27	once	TRBJ2-7	CASSLWGTGISYEQYF	TGTGCCAGCAGTTTATGGGGGACAGGGATCTCCTACGAGCAGTACTTC
.	TRBV19	.	TRBJ1-1	CASTMRQGLSEAFF	TGTGCCAGTACTATGAGGCAGGGTCTTAGTGAAGCTTTCTTT